This T cell receptor beta chain was sequenced for a study of graft-versus-host responses after intestinal transplantation. Overall study context: Transplant types were multivisceral, liver-intestinal, or isolated intestinal. Following induction with anti-thymocyte globulin, all recipients were given tacrolimus and steroids for approximately three years.

A few counts support this clone. Its antigen is not known. Study-level findings and limits: GvH clones surfaced in recipient marrow, some emerging earlier in ileum or blood. Individuals who had graft-donor T cell macrochimerism had allografts that showed high graft-versus-host to host-versus-graft clonal ratios.

The CDR3 runs to 14 residues. Trimming left V 8 bases short and J 7 bases short, with 15 bases between. Germline CDR1 is SGHVS and CDR2 is FQNEAQ. TCRdb's table, derived via immunoSEQ multiplex PCR, lists solely in-frame clones and lacks some. The sample includes some 8,200 clones, around 92% of them seen just once. Sequences were derived from PBMCs, sampled approximately 30 days after intestinal transplant. The receptor comes from a human patient who received an intestinal transplant, so some T cells may come from the graft donor. This chain uses TRBV7-8 with TRBJ1-6; no firm D call. CDR3 nucleotide sequence: TGTGCCAGCTCCCTAGGGCAGCCGAATTCACCCCTCCACTTT. It yields the protein CASSLGQPNSPLHF.